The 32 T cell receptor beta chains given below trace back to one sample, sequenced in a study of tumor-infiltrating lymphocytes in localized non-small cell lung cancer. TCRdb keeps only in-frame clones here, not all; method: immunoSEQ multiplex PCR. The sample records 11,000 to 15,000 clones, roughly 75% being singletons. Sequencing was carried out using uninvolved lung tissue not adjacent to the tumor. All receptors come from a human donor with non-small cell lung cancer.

CDR3: CASSSTGGRGQPQHF. The CDR3 coding sequence is TGTGCCAGCAGTTCAACAGGGGGCAGGGGTCAGCCCCAGCATTTT. V gene TRBV28 combines with J gene TRBJ1-5, with 9 bases matching TRBD1. The CDR3 totals 15 residues. In germline, CDR1 is MDHEN, CDR2 SYDVKM. With V trimmed by 4 bases and J by 6 bases, 7 bases remained unmatched.

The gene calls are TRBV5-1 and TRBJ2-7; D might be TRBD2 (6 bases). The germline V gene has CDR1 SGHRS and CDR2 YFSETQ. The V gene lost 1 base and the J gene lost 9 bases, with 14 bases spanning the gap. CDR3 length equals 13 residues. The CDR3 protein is CASSLYTAEGQYF. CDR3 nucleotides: TGCGCCAGCAGCTTGTATACGGCGGAGGGGCAGTACTTC.

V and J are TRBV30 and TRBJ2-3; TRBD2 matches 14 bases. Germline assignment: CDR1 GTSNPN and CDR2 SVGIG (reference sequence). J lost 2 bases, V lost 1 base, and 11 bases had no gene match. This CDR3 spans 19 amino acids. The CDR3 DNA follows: TGTGCCTGGAGTGGGAACCGACTAGCGGGGGGGCGACTCACAGATACGCAGTATTTT. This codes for CAWSGNRLAGGRLTDTQYF.

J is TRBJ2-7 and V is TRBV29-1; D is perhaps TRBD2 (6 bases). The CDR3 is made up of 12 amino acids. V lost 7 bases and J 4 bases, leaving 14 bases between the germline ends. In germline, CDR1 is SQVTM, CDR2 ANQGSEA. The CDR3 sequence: CSASPGVYEQYF. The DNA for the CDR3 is TGCAGCGCCAGCCCGGGGGTTTACGAGCAGTACTTC.

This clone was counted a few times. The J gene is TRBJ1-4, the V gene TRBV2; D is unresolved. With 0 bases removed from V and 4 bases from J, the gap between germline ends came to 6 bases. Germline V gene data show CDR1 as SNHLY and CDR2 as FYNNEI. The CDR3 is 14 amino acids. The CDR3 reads CASSEASFNEKLFF. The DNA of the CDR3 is TGTGCCAGCAGTGAAGCCAGTTTTAATGAAAAACTGTTTTTT.

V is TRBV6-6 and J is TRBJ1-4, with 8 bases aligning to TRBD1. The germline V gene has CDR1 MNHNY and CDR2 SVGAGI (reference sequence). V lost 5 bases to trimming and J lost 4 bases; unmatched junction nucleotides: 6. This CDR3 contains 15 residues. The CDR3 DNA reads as TGTGCCAGCAGTGGGACAGGAGGACTTAATGAAAAACTGTTTTTT. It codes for CASSGTGGLNEKLFF.

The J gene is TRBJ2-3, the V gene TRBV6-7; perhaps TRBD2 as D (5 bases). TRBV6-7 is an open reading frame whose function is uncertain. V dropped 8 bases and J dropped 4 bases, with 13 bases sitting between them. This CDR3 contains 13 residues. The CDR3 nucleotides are TGTGCCAGCTTCCCCGGGGTTTCAGATACGCAGTATTTT. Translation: CASFPGVSDTQYF.

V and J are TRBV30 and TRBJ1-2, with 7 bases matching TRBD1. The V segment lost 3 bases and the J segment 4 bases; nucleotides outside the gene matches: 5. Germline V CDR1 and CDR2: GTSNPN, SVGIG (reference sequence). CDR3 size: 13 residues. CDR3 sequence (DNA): TGTGCCTGGAGCGGCGCAGGGGGCTATGGCTACACCTTC. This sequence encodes CAWSGAGGYGYTF.

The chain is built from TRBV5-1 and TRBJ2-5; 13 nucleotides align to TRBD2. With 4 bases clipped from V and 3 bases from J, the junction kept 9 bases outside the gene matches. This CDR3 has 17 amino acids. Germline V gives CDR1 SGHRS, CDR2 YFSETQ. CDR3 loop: CASSTNRGLAGEETQYF. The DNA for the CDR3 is TGCGCCAGCAGCACCAACCGAGGACTAGCGGGGGAAGAGACCCAGTACTTC.

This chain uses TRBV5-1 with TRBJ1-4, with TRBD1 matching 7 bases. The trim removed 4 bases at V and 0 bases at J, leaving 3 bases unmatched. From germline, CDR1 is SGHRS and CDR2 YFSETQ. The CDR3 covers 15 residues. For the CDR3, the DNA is TGCGCCAGCAGCCCTGGGACAGCAACTAATGAAAAACTGTTTTTT. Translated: CASSPGTATNEKLFF.

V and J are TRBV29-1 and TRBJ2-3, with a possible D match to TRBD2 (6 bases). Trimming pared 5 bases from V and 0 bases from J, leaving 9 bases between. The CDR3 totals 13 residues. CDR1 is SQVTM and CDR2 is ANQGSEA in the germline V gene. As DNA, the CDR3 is TGCAGCGTTCAACGGGGGAGCACAGATACGCAGTATTTT. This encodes CSVQRGSTDTQYF.

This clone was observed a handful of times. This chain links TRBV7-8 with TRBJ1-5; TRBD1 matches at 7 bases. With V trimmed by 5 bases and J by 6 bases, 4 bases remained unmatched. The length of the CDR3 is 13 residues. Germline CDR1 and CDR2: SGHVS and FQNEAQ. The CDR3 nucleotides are TGTGCCAGCAGCACTCGACAGGGTCAGCCCCAGCATTTT. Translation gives CASSTRQGQPQHF.

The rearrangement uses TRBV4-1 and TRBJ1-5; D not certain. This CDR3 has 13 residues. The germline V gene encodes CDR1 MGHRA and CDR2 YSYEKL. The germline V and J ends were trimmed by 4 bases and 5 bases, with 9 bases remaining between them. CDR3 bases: TGCGCCAGCAGCCTCGGAGAGGATCAGCCCCAGCATTTT. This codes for CASSLGEDQPQHF.

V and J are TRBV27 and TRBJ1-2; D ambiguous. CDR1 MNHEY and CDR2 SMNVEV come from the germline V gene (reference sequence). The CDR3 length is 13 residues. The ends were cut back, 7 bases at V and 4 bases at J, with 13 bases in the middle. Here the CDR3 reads CASKPRRLYGYTF. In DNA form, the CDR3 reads TGTGCCAGCAAACCACGCCGACTCTATGGCTACACCTTC.

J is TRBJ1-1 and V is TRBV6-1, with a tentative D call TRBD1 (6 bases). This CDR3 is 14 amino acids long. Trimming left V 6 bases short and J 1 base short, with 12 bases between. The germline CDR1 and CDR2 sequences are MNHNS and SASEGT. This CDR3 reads CASSIGGKNTEAFF. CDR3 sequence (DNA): TGTGCCAGCAGCATAGGGGGGAAGAACACTGAAGCTTTCTTT.

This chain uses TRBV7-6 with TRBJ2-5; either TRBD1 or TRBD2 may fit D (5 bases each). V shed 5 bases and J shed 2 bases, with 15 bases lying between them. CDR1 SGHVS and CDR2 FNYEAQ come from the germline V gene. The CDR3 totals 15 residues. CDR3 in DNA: TGTGCCAGCAGCCTCCCCCAGGGAGTACAAGAGACCCAGTACTTC. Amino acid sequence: CASSLPQGVQETQYF.

The CDR3 protein is CASSTGAGRGEKLFF. Here the CDR3 DNA reads TGTGCCAGTAGTACGGGCGCGGGGCGTGGTGAAAAACTGTTTTTT. The chain uses TRBV19 and TRBJ1-4; possibly TRBD1 for D (5 bases). CDR1 and CDR2 (germline): LNHDA, SQIVND (reference sequence). V lost 4 bases, J lost 7 bases, and 16 bases lay in between. The CDR3 loop spans 15 amino acids.

The CDR3 region has the DNA TGCGCCAGCAGCTTGGCCAGGATGACACAGGATGGCGGCTACACCTTC. Translated: CASSLARMTQDGGYTF. The chain uses TRBV5-1 and TRBJ1-2; possible D gene TRBD1, 5 bases. V lost 0 bases to trimming and J lost 8 bases, with 20 bases between them. Germline CDR1 is SGHRS and CDR2 is YFSETQ. The CDR3 extends over 16 amino acids.

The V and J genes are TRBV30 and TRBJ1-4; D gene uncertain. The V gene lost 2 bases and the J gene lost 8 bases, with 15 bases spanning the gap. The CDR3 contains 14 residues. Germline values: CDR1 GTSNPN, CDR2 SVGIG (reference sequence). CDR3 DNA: TGTGCCTGGAGTTTGAGTAGACCCGGGGAAAAACTGTTTTTT. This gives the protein CAWSLSRPGEKLFF.

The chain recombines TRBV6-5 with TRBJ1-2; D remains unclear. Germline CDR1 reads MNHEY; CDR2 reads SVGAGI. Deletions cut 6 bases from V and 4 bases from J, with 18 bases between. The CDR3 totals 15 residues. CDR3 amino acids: CASRNGRRAFYGYTF. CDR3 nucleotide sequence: TGTGCCAGCAGGAACGGACGCCGGGCCTTCTATGGCTACACCTTC.

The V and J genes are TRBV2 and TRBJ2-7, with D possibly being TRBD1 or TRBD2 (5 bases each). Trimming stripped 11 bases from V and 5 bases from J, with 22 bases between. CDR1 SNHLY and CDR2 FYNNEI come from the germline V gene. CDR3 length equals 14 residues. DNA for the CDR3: TGTGCCGGCGGCATCGGGACGGAAAAGGACGAGCAGTACTTC. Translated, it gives CAGGIGTEKDEQYF.

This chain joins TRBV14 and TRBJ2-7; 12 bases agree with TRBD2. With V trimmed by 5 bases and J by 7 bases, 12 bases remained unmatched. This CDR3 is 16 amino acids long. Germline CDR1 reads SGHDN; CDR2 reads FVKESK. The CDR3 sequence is CASSFLLAGGPTEQYF. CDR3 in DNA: TGTGCCAGCAGCTTTTTACTAGCGGGGGGACCCACGGAGCAGTACTTC.

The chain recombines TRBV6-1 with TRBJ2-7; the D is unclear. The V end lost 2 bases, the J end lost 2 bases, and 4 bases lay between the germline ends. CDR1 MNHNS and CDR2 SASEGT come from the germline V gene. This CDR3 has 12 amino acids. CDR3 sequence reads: CASSERAYEQYF. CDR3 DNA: TGTGCCAGCAGTGAAAGGGCCTACGAGCAGTACTTC.

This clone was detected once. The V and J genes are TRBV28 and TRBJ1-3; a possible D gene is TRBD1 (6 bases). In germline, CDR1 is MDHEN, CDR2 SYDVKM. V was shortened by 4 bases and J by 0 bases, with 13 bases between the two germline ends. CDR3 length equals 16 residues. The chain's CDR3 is CASSSGTSRSGNTIYF. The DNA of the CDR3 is TGTGCCAGCAGTTCGGGGACATCCCGCTCTGGAAACACCATATATTTT.

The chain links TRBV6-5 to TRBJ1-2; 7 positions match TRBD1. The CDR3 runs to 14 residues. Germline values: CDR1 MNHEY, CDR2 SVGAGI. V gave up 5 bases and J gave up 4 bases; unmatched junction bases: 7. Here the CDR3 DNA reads TGTGCCAGCAGTCATAGACAGGGAACCTATGGCTACACCTTC. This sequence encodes CASSHRQGTYGYTF.

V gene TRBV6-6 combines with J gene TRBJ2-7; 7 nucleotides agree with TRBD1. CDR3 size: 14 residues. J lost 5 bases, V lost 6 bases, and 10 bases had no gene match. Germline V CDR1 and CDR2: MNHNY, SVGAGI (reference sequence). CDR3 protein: CASSLGQVRDEQYF. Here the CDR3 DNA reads TGTGCCAGCAGCCTCGGACAGGTTCGGGACGAGCAGTACTTC.

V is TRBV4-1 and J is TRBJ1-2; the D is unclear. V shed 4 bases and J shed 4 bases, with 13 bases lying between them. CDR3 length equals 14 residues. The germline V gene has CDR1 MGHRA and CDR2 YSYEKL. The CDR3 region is CASSRWTPAYGYTF. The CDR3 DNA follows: TGCGCCAGCAGCCGATGGACTCCCGCCTATGGCTACACCTTC.

CDR3 sequence: CASSTGTMNTGELFF. DNA for the CDR3: TGTGCCAGTAGTACCGGGACAATGAACACCGGGGAGCTGTTTTTT. The chain joins TRBV19 to TRBJ2-2; maybe TRBD1 (6 bases). The CDR3 length is 15 residues. Germline CDR1 and CDR2: LNHDA and SQIVND (reference sequence). Trimming left V 4 bases short and J 1 base short, with 10 bases between. Combining the CDR3 with reference TRBV19 and TRBJ2-2 gives the whole variable domain DGGITQSPKYLFRKEGQNVTLSCEQNLNHDAMYWYRQDPGQGLRLIYYSQIVNDFQKGDIAEGYSVSREKKESFPLTVTSAQKNPTAFYLCASSTGTMNTGELFFGEGSRLTVL.

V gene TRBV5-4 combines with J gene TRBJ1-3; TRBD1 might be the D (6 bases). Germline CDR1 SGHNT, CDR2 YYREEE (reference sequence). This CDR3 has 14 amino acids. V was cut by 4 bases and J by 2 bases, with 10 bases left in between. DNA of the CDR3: TGTGCCAGCAGCCGCGGGACACCTGGAAACACCATATATTTT. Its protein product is CASSRGTPGNTIYF.

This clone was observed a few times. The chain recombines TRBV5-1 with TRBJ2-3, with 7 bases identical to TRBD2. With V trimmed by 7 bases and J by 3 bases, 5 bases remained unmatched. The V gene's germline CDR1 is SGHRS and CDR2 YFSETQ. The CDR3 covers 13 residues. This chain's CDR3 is CASSREGTDTQYF. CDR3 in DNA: TGCGCCAGCTCCAGGGAGGGGACAGATACGCAGTATTTT. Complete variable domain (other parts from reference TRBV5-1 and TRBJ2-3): KAGVTQTPRYLIKTRGQQVTLSCSPISGHRSVSWYQQTPGQGLQFLFEYFSETQRNKGNFPGRFSGRQFSNSRSEMNVSTLELGDSALYLCASSREGTDTQYFGPGTRLTVL.

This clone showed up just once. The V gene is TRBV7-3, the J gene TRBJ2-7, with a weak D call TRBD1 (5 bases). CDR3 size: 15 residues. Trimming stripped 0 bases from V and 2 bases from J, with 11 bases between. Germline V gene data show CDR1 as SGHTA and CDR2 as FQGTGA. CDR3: CASSLTAGKTYEQYF. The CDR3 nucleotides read TGTGCCAGCAGCTTAACGGCAGGGAAGACCTACGAGCAGTACTTC.

CDR3 residues: CASSLNRGANSYNEQFF. CDR3 bases: TGTGCCAGCAGTTTAAATCGTGGGGCTAACTCCTACAATGAGCAGTTCTTC. V gene TRBV28 combines with J gene TRBJ2-1; weak D call: TRBD1 (5 bases). The CDR3 is 17 residues long. Germline assignment: CDR1 MDHEN and CDR2 SYDVKM. Between the trimmed V and J ends, which lost 2 bases and 0 bases, there was a span of 14 bases.